What follows are 4 T cell receptor beta chains derived from one specimen sequenced in a study of tumor and adjacent non-tumor tissue in lung cancer. TCRbeta libraries were built with three rounds of nested PCR, modified from ARM-PCR. MiXCR was run by TCRdb on the multiplex PCR reads, yielding one entry per CDR3 protein. This sample has about 100,000 distinct CDR3 sequences, with about 60% found just once. RNA was extracted from bulk tissue without any cell sorting. The normal lung tissue was taken more than 3 cm from the tumor edge. The sequencing input was distant non-tumor lung tissue. These receptors were obtained from a young man with non-small cell lung cancer.

This clonotype came up a few times. CDR3 nucleotides: TGCGCCAGCAGCTTGAGGACTACCGCGAACACCGGGGAGCTGTTTTTT. This encodes CASSLRTTANTGELFF. The chain couples TRBV5-1 to TRBJ2-2, with D perhaps matching TRBD2 (6 bases). Germline-derived CDR1 and CDR2 are SGHRS and YFSETQ. Trimming took 1 base from V and 0 from J, leaving 10 bases between them. The CDR3 consists of 16 residues.

V usage is TRBV11-3 and J usage is TRBJ2-1; perhaps TRBD2 as D (5 bases). V lost 4 bases and J lost 2, with 15 bases in between. The CDR3 has 16 residues. Germline lookup yields CDR1 SGHNT and CDR2 YENEEA. The CDR3 is CASSSGGSATYNEQFF. CDR3 sequence (DNA): TGTGCCAGCAGCTCGGGTGGTAGCGCCACCTACAATGAGCAGTTCTTC. Variable domain in full (rest from reference TRBV11-3 and TRBJ2-1): EAGVVQSPRYKIIEKKQPVAFWCNPISGHNTLYWYLQNLGQGPELLIRYENEEAVDDSQLPKDRFSAERLKGVDSTLKIQPAELGDSAVYLCASSSGGSATYNEQFFGPGTRLTVL.

With regard to this clonotype: A much larger clone differs by one base, so this may be a read error. The CDR3 ends on some other residue instead of the conserved phenylalanine or tryptophan, so this is likely a read error. V is TRBV12-3 or TRBV12-4 and J is TRBJ2-7; 8 bases map to TRBD1. The J segment lost 7 bases and the V segment lost 6 bases, leaving 8 bases of the junction unmatched. The length of the CDR3 is 13 residues. The CDR3 spells CASSTGQAGEQYS. CDR3 bases: TGTGCCAGCAGCACGGGACAGGCGGGAGAGCAGTACTCC.

As to this clonotype: No conserved phenylalanine or tryptophan is present at the end of the CDR3, so a read error is the likely explanation. V usage is TRBV10-2 and J usage is TRBJ2-2; perhaps TRBD1 as D (6 bases). This CDR3 contains 16 residues. Deletions cut 3 bases from V and 9 bases from J, with 20 bases between. Germline-derived CDR1 and CDR2 are WSHSY and SAAADI. CDR3 sequence: CASSDHGHGGARELFV. In DNA, the CDR3 is TGCGCCAGCAGTGACCACGGACATGGGGGCGCGAGGGAGCTGTTTGTT.